One and the same sample provided the 19 T cell receptor beta chains below, sequenced in a study of cytomegalovirus exposure and HLA in healthy donors. Libraries were prepared by immunoSEQ multiplex PCR; TCRdb keeps only in-frame clonotypes and omits some of them. The sample shows about 150,000 clones, 86% of them seen only once. Source material: PBMCs. The receptors shown here come from a human donor in good health.

The gene calls are TRBV18 and TRBJ2-5; TRBD2 is a possible D gene (6 bases). The CDR3 runs 15 residues. Germline values: CDR1 KGHSH, CDR2 LQKENI. V lost 3 bases and J 2 bases, leaving 13 bases between the germline ends. The CDR3 region is CASSPLVAVQETQYF. CDR3 DNA: TGTGCCAGCTCACCCCTCGTAGCGGTACAAGAGACCCAGTACTTC.

This clone was detected once. V is TRBV4-3 and J is TRBJ1-5; D not certain. The V gene's germline CDR1 is LGHNA and CDR2 YSLEER. V was shortened by 0 bases and J by 3 bases, with 6 bases between the two germline ends. The CDR3 spans 14 residues. The CDR3 nucleotides read TGCGCCAGCAGCCAAGATTTATACAATCAGCCCCAGCATTTT. This sequence encodes CASSQDLYNQPQHF.

This clone was counted only a few times. The chain joins TRBV7-9 to TRBJ1-6; tentatively, D is TRBD1 (5 bases). This CDR3 region has 14 residues. Per the germline V gene, CDR1 is SEHNR and CDR2 is FQNEAQ (reference sequence). V was cut by 0 bases and J by 5 bases, with 5 bases left in between. This CDR3 is CASSLATDNSPLHF. The CDR3 DNA sequence: TGTGCCAGCAGCTTAGCGACAGATAATTCACCCCTCCACTTT.

The chain employs TRBV21-1 and TRBJ2-7; the table names TRBD1, a call not compared with the DNA. TRBV21-1 is classified as a pseudogene. The CDR3 has 13 residues. CDR3 loop: CASSNGQNYEQYF. In DNA, the CDR3 is TGTGCCAGCAGCAACGGACAAAACTACGAGCAGTACTTC.

The rearrangement links TRBV30 to TRBJ1-5, with 7 bases aligning to TRBD1. This CDR3 is 16 amino acids long. Looked up from germline, CDR1 is GTSNPN and CDR2 is SVGIG (reference sequence). Trimming took 0 bases from V and 7 from J; bases not matched to a gene: 12. The chain's CDR3 is CAWSVRGGGAGQPQHF. The CDR3 DNA sequence: TGTGCCTGGAGTGTACGCGGAGGGGGCGCGGGGCAGCCCCAGCATTTT.

The genes are TRBV10-3 and TRBJ1-2; TRBD1 might be the D (5 bases). Germline CDR1 ENHRY, CDR2 SYGVKD. CDR3 length: 14 residues. V lost 6 bases to trimming and J lost 5 bases, with 16 bases between them. The CDR3 protein is CAIRDDSGSYGYTF. CDR3 bases: TGTGCCATCAGGGATGACAGCGGGTCTTATGGCTACACCTTC.

The chain links TRBV5-6 to TRBJ2-1; no definite D call. The V gene lost 2 bases and the J gene lost 6 bases, with 9 bases spanning the gap. The CDR3 has 13 residues. CDR1 is SGHDT and CDR2 is YYEEEE in the germline V gene. CDR3 residues: CASSFRLPNEQFF. As DNA, the CDR3 is TGTGCCAGCAGCTTCAGACTCCCCAATGAGCAGTTCTTC.

The chain carries TRBV27 and TRBJ2-3, with TRBD2 identical over 9 bases. The V gene's germline CDR1 is MNHEY and CDR2 SMNVEV (reference sequence). This CDR3 is 17 amino acids long. The V and J ends lost 4 bases and 7 bases, in that order; junction bases with no gene match: 15. The CDR3 DNA follows: TGTGCCAGCAGTTATGGGTCTTTGCGGGGGGGGAAATATACGCAGTATTTT. Protein sequence: CASSYGSLRGGKYTQYF.

V usage is TRBV28 and J usage is TRBJ2-1; D possibly corresponds to TRBD2 (7 bases). Trimming left V 6 bases short and J 7 bases short, with 19 bases between. The CDR3 loop spans 15 amino acids. The V gene's germline CDR1 is MDHEN and CDR2 SYDVKM. The CDR3, as DNA: TGTGCCAGCAGCCTGGGGGCGGGAGAACGAAATGAGCAGTTCTTC. The encoded protein is CASSLGAGERNEQFF.

The V and J genes are TRBV16 and TRBJ1-1, with D maybe TRBD1 (5 bases). The germline V and J ends were trimmed by 2 bases and 7 bases, with 11 bases remaining between them. The CDR3 covers 13 residues. CDR1 is KGHSY and CDR2 is FQNENV in the germline V gene. The DNA of the CDR3 is TGTGCCAGCAGCCAAGTTACCGGGGGTGAAGCTTTCTTT. Protein product: CASSQVTGGEAFF.

The J gene is TRBJ2-7, the V gene TRBV28; possibly TRBD1 for D (5 bases). The CDR3 sequence is 14 residues long. The germline gives CDR1 MDHEN, CDR2 SYDVKM. V gave up 6 bases and J gave up 3 bases, with 15 bases separating them. The CDR3 DNA sequence: TGTGCCAGCAGCCATGCCGACAGTATCTACGAGCAGTACTTC. Translating gives CASSHADSIYEQYF.

This clone has only one observation. This chain uses TRBV18 with TRBJ1-2; D possibly corresponds to TRBD1 (5 bases). The ends were cut back, 3 bases at V and 0 bases at J, with 17 bases in the middle. The CDR3 runs to 17 residues. Germline values: CDR1 KGHSH, CDR2 LQKENI. The chain's CDR3 is CASSPIGGTVANYGYTF. For the CDR3, the DNA is TGTGCCAGCTCACCGATCGGGGGAACCGTAGCTAACTATGGCTACACCTTC.

The chain recombines TRBV28 with TRBJ1-4; D perhaps matches TRBD1 (5 bases). The CDR3 sequence is 14 residues long. The V end lost 5 bases, the J end lost 7 bases, and 14 bases lay between the germline ends. The V gene's germline CDR1 is MDHEN and CDR2 SYDVKM. The CDR3 DNA sequence: TGTGCCAGCAGTCTCCAGGGCGGACGTGAAAAACTGTTTTTT. It codes for CASSLQGGREKLFF.

The rearrangement joins TRBV29-1 to TRBJ2-7; 11 positions match TRBD1. CDR1 is SQVTM, CDR2 ANQGSEA, per germline. The V and J ends lost 5 bases and 7 bases, in that order; junction bases with no gene match: 7. This CDR3 comprises 13 residues. The CDR3 DNA reads TGCAGCGTTTACGGGACAGGGGGTTCGGAGCAGTACTTC. Translated: CSVYGTGGSEQYF.

This chain joins TRBV5-1 and TRBJ2-2, with 7 bases aligning to TRBD2. The length of the CDR3 is 14 residues. The germline gives CDR1 SGHRS, CDR2 YFSETQ. Losses at the gene ends were 0 bases for V and 8 bases for J; bases not matched to a gene: 4. CDR3 residues: CASSLGAGVGELFF. Here the CDR3 DNA reads TGCGCCAGCAGCTTGGGTGCGGGAGTTGGGGAGCTGTTTTTT. Looking up the rest from reference TRBV5-1 and TRBJ2-2 gives the full variable domain: KAGVTQTPRYLIKTRGQQVTLSCSPISGHRSVSWYQQTPGQGLQFLFEYFSETQRNKGNFPGRFSGRQFSNSRSEMNVSTLELGDSALYLCASSLGAGVGELFFGEGSRLTVL.

V usage is TRBV6-1 and J usage is TRBJ1-4; 7 bases fit TRBD1. CDR3 size: 15 residues. CDR1 and CDR2 from the germline V gene are MNHNS and SASEGT. The ends lost 0 bases at V and 8 bases at J; junction bases unmatched: 6. The CDR3 DNA sequence: TGTGCCAGCAGTGAAGCTGCAGGACAGGCGGAAAAACTGTTTTTT. This sequence encodes CASSEAAGQAEKLFF.

The chain recombines TRBV19 with TRBJ1-5; the D is unclear. This CDR3 has 14 residues. CDR1 is LNHDA, CDR2 SQIVND, per germline (reference sequence). Trimming removed 3 bases at V and 2 bases at J, with 8 bases between. The DNA of the CDR3 is TGTGCCAGTAGTATGGAGGCAGGCAATCAGCCCCAGCATTTT. Translating gives CASSMEAGNQPQHF.

The V call is TRBV5-1, the J call TRBJ1-3; D gene ambiguous. Trimming took 4 bases from V and 0 from J, leaving 8 bases between them. This CDR3 spans 14 amino acids. Per the germline V gene, CDR1 is SGHRS and CDR2 is YFSETQ. CDR3 in amino acids: CASSGGNSGNTIYF. The CDR3 DNA is TGCGCCAGCAGCGGCGGCAACTCTGGAAACACCATATATTTT.

The rearrangement joins TRBV11-2 to TRBJ2-7; D might be TRBD1 (5 bases). Trimming took 3 bases from V and 4 from J, leaving 10 bases between them. The CDR3 loop spans 13 amino acids. Germline-derived CDR1 and CDR2 are SGHAT and FQNNGV. The CDR3 nucleotides read TGTGCCAGCAGCTTGTCAGGGCTGTACGAGCAGTACTTC. It specifies CASSLSGLYEQYF.